The 2 T cell receptor beta chains below come from one sample, sequenced in a study of blood T cell repertoires in COVID-19. Using immunoSEQ multiplex PCR, the repertoire was profiled, and TCRdb retains in-frame clones only, with some absent. The sample yields about 350,000 clones, 85% to 90% seen once. The source material was PBMCs or T cells enriched from blood (not recorded which). The receptor set was obtained from a woman between 25 and 40 years old who had been exposed to COVID-19.

The CDR3 DNA sequence: TGTGCCAGCAGCAGCGGGAGGGCCCCAGATACGCAGTATTTT. This encodes CASSSGRAPDTQYF. This rearrangement joins TRBV7-9 to TRBJ2-3, with 10 nucleotides matching TRBD2. CDR1 and CDR2 (germline): SEHNR, FQNEAQ (reference sequence). J was trimmed by 4 bases and V by 5 bases; bases with no gene match: 3. The CDR3 totals 14 residues.

V is TRBV30 and J is TRBJ2-2; D is unclear. Germline V gives CDR1 GTSNPN, CDR2 SVGIG (reference sequence). Trimming pared 3 bases from V and 5 bases from J, leaving 7 bases between. CDR3 size: 12 residues. This CDR3 is CAWSEATGELFF. The DNA of the CDR3 is TGTGCCTGGAGCGAAGCAACCGGGGAGCTGTTTTTT.